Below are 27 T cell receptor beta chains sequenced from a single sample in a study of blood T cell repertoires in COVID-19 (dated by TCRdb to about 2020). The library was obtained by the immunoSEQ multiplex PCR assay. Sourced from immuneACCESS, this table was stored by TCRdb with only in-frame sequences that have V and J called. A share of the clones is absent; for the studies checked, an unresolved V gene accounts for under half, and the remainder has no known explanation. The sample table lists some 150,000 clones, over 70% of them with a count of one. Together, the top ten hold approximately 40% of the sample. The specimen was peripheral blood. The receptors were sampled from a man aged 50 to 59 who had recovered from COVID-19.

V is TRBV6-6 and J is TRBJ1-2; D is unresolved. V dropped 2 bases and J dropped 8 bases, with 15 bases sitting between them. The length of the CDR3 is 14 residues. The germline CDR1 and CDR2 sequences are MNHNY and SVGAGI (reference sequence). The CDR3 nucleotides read TGTGCCAGCAGTTACCCCGCACCGGGGAGAGGCTACACCTTC. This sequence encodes CASSYPAPGRGYTF.

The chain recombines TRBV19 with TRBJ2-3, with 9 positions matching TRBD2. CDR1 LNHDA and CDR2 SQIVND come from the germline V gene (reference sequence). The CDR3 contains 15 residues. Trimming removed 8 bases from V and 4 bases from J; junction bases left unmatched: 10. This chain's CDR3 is CASSLAGYRADTQYF. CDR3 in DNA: TGTGCCAGTTCGCTAGCGGGGTACAGGGCAGATACGCAGTATTTT.

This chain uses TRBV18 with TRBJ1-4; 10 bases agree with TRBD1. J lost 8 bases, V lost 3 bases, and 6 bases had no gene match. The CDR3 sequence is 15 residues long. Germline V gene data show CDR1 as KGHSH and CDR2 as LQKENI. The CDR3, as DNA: TGTGCCAGCTCACCCCTTGCGGGACAGGGGGAAAAACTGTTTTTT. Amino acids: CASSPLAGQGEKLFF.

The CDR3: CASSPKGQGADEQYF. The CDR3 region has the DNA TGTGCCAGCTCACCGAAGGGACAGGGGGCGGATGAGCAGTACTTC. The gene calls are TRBV18 and TRBJ2-7; TRBD1 agrees at 12 bases. With V trimmed by 3 bases and J by 7 bases, 7 bases remained unmatched. CDR1 is KGHSH, CDR2 LQKENI, per germline. This CDR3 has 15 amino acids. Complete variable domain (other parts from reference TRBV18 and TRBJ2-7): NAGVMQNPRHLVRRRGQEARLRCSPMKGHSHVYWYRQLPEEGLKFMVYLQKENIIDESGMPKERFSAEFPKEGPSILRIQQVVRGDSAAYFCASSPKGQGADEQYFGPGTRLTVT.

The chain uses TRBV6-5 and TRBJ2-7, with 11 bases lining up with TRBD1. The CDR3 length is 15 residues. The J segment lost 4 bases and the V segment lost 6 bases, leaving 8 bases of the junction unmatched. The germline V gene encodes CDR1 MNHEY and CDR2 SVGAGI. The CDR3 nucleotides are TGTGCCAGCAGCTACCCGGGACAGGGGGTATACGAGCAGTACTTC. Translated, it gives CASSYPGQGVYEQYF.

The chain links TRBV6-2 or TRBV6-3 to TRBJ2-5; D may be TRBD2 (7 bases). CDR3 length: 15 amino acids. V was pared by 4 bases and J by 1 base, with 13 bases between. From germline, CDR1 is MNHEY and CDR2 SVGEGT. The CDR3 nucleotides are TGTGCCAGCAGTTGGGGGGGGACACGCCAAGAGACCCAGTACTTC. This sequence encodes CASSWGGTRQETQYF.

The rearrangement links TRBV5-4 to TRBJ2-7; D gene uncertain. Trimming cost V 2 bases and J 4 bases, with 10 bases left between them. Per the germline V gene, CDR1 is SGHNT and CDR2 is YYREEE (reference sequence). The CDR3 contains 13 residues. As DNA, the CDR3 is TGTGCCAGCAGCTTTCTCCAGGAATACGAGCAGTACTTC. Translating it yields CASSFLQEYEQYF.

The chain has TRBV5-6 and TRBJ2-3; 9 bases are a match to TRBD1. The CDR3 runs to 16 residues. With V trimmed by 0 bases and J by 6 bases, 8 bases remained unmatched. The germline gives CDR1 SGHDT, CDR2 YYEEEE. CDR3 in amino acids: CASSLAAGTGSDTQYF. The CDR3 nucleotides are TGTGCCAGCAGCTTGGCCGCCGGGACAGGGTCGGATACGCAGTATTTT.

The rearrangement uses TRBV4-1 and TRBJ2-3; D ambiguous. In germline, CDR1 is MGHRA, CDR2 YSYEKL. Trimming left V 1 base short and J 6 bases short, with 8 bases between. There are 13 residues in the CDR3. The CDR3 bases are TGCGCCAGCAGCCAAGGAGCCGCGGATACGCAGTATTTT. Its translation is CASSQGAADTQYF.

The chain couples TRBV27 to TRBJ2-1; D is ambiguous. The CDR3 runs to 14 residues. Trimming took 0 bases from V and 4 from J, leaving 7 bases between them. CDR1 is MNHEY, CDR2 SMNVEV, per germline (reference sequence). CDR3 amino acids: CASSLSTSYNEQFF. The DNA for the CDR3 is TGTGCCAGCAGTTTATCTACATCATACAATGAGCAGTTCTTC.

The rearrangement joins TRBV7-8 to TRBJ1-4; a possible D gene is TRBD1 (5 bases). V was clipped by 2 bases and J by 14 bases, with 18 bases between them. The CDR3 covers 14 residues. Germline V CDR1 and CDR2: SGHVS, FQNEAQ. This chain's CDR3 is CASSLMASQGGLFF. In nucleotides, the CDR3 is TGTGCCAGCAGCTTAATGGCCTCCCAGGGTGGGCTGTTTTTT.

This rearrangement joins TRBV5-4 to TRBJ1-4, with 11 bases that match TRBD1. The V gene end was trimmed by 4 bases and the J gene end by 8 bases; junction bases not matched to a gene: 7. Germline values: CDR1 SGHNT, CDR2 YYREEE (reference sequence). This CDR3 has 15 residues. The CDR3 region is CASSPSGTGGEKLFF. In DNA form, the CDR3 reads TGTGCCAGCAGCCCGTCCGGGACAGGGGGGGAAAAACTGTTTTTT.

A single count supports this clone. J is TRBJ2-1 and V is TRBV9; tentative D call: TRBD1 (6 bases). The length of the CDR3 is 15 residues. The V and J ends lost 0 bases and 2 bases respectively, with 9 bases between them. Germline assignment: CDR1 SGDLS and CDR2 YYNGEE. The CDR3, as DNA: TGTGCCAGCAGCGTAGAAGGGGGAGCCTACAATGAGCAGTTCTTC. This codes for CASSVEGGAYNEQFF.

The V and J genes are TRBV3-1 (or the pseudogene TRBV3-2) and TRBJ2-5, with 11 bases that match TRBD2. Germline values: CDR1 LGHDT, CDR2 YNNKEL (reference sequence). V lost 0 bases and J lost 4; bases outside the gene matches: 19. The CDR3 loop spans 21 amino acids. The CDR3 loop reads CASSQDAWGPGSGGAGETQYF. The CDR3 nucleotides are TGTGCCAGCAGCCAAGATGCATGGGGACCGGGTAGCGGGGGGGCCGGAGAGACCCAGTACTTC.

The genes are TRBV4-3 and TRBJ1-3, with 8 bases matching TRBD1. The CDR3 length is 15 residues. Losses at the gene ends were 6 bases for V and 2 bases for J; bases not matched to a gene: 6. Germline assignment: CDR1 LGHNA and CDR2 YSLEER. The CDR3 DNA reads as TGCGCCAGCAGTACGGGGACAGGAGCTGGAAACACCATATATTTT. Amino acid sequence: CASSTGTGAGNTIYF.

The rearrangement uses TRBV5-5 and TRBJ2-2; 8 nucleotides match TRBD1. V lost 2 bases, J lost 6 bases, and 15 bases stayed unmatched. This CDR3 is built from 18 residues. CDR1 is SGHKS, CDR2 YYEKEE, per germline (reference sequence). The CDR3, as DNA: TGTGCCAGCAGCTTATACGGGACAGGTTCGTTGGCGGCCGGGGAGCTGTTTTTT. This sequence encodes CASSLYGTGSLAAGELFF.

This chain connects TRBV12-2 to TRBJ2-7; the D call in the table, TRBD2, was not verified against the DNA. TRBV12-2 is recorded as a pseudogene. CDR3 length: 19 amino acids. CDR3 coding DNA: TGTGCAAGTCGATACCACCGGACTAGCGCCGTTAGCCGATCCTACGAGCAGTACTTC. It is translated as CASRYHRTSAVSRSYEQYF.

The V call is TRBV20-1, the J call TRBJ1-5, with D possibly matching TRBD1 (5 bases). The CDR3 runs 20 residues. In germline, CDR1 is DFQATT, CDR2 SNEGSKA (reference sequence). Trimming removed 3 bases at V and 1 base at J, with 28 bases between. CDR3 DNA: TGCAGTGCTAGTGGGGGTCTACCACAGTTCGGACTCCCAAGCAATCAGCCCCAGCATTTT. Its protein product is CSASGGLPQFGLPSNQPQHF.

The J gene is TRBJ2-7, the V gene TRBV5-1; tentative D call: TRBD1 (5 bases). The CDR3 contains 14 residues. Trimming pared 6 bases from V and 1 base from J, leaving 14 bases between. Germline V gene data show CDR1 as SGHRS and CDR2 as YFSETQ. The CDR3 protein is CASTSGMGSYEQYF. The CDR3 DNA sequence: TGCGCCAGCACCTCAGGGATGGGTTCCTACGAGCAGTACTTC.

CDR3 residues: CASSLGRGDQPQHF. The CDR3 DNA sequence: TGTGCCAGCAGTTTGGGGAGGGGCGATCAGCCCCAGCATTTT. The V gene is TRBV2, the J gene TRBJ1-5, with D possibly TRBD1 on 5 matching bases. Per germline, CDR1 SNHLY and CDR2 FYNNEI. The CDR3 has 14 residues. V was pared by 5 bases and J by 5 bases, with 13 bases between.

DNA for the CDR3: TGCAGCGTTGAAGGGGACAGCCACTCTGGAAACACCATATATTTT. Translation gives CSVEGDSHSGNTIYF. V gene TRBV29-1 combines with J gene TRBJ1-3, with TRBD1 matching over 7 bases. This CDR3 contains 15 residues. Germline assignment: CDR1 SQVTM and CDR2 ANQGSEA. V shed 1 base, J shed 0 bases, and the junction held 3 bases outside the gene matches.

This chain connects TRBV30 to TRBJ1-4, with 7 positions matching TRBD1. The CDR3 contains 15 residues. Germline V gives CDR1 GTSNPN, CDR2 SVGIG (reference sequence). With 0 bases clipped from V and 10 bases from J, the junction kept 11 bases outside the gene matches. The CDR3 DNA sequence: TGTGCCTGGAGTGTACGTAGAGGGGGCGAAGGAAAACTGTTTTTT. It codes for CAWSVRRGGEGKLFF.

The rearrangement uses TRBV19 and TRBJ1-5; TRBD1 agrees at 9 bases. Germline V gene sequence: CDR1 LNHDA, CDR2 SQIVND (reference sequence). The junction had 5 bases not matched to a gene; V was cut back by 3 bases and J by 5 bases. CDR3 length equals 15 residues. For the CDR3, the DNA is TGTGCCAGTAGTATCCGGACAGGGGCAGATCAGCCCCAGCATTTT. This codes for CASSIRTGADQPQHF. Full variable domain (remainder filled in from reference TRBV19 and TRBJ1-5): DGGITQSPKYLFRKEGQNVTLSCEQNLNHDAMYWYRQDPGQGLRLIYYSQIVNDFQKGDIAEGYSVSREKKESFPLTVTSAQKNPTAFYLCASSIRTGADQPQHFGDGTRLSIL.

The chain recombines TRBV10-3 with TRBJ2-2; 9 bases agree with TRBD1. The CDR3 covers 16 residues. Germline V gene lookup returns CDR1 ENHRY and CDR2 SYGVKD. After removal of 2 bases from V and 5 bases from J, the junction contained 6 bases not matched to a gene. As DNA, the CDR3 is TGTGCCATCAGTGAGACACGGGACAGGGCTACCGGGGAGCTGTTTTTT. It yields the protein CAISETRDRATGELFF.

The CDR3 DNA is TGTGCCAGCTCACCAGGACAGGGGGCCATTGGCTACACCTTC. Encoded protein: CASSPGQGAIGYTF. This chain links TRBV18 with TRBJ1-2; 11 bases are a match to TRBD1. Germline trimming cut 2 bases from V and 7 bases from J; bases unmatched to any gene: 3. Looked up from germline, CDR1 is KGHSH and CDR2 is LQKENI. This CDR3 region has 14 residues.

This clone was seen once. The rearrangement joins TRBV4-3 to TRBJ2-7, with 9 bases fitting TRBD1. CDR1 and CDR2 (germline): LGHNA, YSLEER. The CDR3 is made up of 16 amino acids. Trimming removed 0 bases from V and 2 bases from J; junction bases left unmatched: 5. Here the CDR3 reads CASSQDAGTGTYEQYF. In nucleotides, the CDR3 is TGCGCCAGCAGCCAAGATGCCGGGACAGGGACCTACGAGCAGTACTTC.

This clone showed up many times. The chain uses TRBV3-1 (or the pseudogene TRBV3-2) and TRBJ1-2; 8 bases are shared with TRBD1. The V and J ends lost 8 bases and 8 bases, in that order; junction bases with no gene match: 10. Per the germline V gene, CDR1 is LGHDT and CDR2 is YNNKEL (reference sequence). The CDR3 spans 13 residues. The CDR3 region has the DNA TGTGCCAGCTGCACCGGGACAGGAGGAGGCTACACCTTC. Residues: CASCTGTGGGYTF.